Below, 13 T cell receptor beta chains from the same sample are listed, as sequenced in a study of coeliac disease. TCRdb's table, derived via immunoSEQ multiplex PCR, lists solely in-frame clones and lacks some. Of several thousand clones listed, about three fifths are singletons. The sequencing input was lymphocytes from the gut lamina propria. These receptors all come from a man aged 70 or older without celiac disease.

This chain connects TRBV7-2 to TRBJ1-2; the D gene is possibly TRBD1 (6 bases). The CDR3 consists of 13 residues. V was cut by 5 bases and J by 6 bases, with 13 bases left in between. Germline CDR1 reads SGHTA; CDR2 reads FQGNSA. CDR3 sequence: CASSNRVGHGYTF. CDR3 DNA sequence: TGTGCCAGCAGCAACAGGGTGGGCCATGGCTACACCTTC. Full variable domain (outside the CDR3, taken from reference TRBV7-2 and TRBJ1-2): GAGVSQSPSNKVTEKGKDVELRCDPISGHTALYWYRQSLGQGLEFLIYFQGNSAPDKSGLPSDRFSAERTGGSVSTLTIQRTQQEDSAVYLCASSNRVGHGYTFGSGTRLTVV.

This clone was counted only a few times. The V and J genes are TRBV6-5 and TRBJ2-7; D gene uncertain. CDR1 is MNHEY and CDR2 is SVGAGI in the germline V gene. The V gene lost 4 bases and the J gene lost 2 bases, with 15 bases spanning the gap. The CDR3 totals 15 residues. In DNA form, the CDR3 reads TGTGCCAGCAGTTCGACTTCCCTGGGTGCCTACGAGCAGTACTTC. Its translation is CASSSTSLGAYEQYF.

In this sample, this clone turned up once. The chain couples TRBV5-1 to TRBJ2-5; perhaps TRBD1 as D (6 bases). V lost 4 bases and J lost 2, with 12 bases in between. Per germline, CDR1 SGHRS and CDR2 YFSETQ. This CDR3 contains 14 residues. The CDR3 sequence is CASSVQGTQETQYF. The CDR3 DNA sequence: TGCGCCAGCAGCGTACAGGGAACTCAAGAGACCCAGTACTTC.

The CDR3 DNA reads TGTGCCAGCAGTCAATACGGAGGGACGGTGAACACTGAAGCTTTCTTT. Translation gives CASSQYGGTVNTEAFF. The chain is built from TRBV7-9 and TRBJ1-1; the D gene is possibly TRBD1 (5 bases). The germline V gene has CDR1 SEHNR and CDR2 FQNEAQ (reference sequence). This CDR3 has 16 residues. V lost 6 bases to trimming and J lost 0 bases, with 17 bases between them.

The V call is TRBV6-1, the J call TRBJ2-7; D is possibly TRBD1 (6 bases). The germline gives CDR1 MNHNS, CDR2 SASEGT. CDR3 size: 14 residues. Trimming left V 10 bases short and J 0 bases short, with 16 bases between. The chain's CDR3 is CATESGTNSYEQYF. CDR3 DNA: TGTGCCACTGAGTCTGGGACAAACTCCTACGAGCAGTACTTC.

The chain uses TRBV6-1 and TRBJ1-1, with TRBD1 matching over 7 bases. Germline-derived CDR1 and CDR2 are MNHNS and SASEGT. J was trimmed by 0 bases and V by 7 bases; bases with no gene match: 8. The CDR3 consists of 15 residues. The DNA for the CDR3 is TGTGCCAGCATGACCGACAGGGTGTTGAACACTGAAGCTTTCTTT. Its translation is CASMTDRVLNTEAFF.

The genes are TRBV7-9 and TRBJ2-5, with TRBD2 identical over 7 bases. The CDR3 runs 14 residues. CDR1 is SEHNR, CDR2 FQNEAQ, per germline (reference sequence). J gave up 4 bases and V 0 bases, and 2 bases lay outside the gene matches. The CDR3, as DNA: TGTGCCAGCAGCTTAGCGGGGGGGGGAGAGACCCAGTACTTC. Its protein product is CASSLAGGGETQYF.

The V call is TRBV28, the J call TRBJ2-5, with 11 bases aligning to TRBD1. The CDR3 totals 16 residues. Per the germline V gene, CDR1 is MDHEN and CDR2 is SYDVKM. The junction had 13 bases not matched to a gene; V was cut back by 8 bases and J by 5 bases. CDR3 nucleotide sequence: TGTGCCAGCGAGAGTCCGGGACAGGGGGTGAGGGAGACCCAGTACTTC. Protein: CASESPGQGVRETQYF.

V usage is TRBV28 and J usage is TRBJ1-2; a possible D gene is TRBD1 (6 bases). Per the germline V gene, CDR1 is MDHEN and CDR2 is SYDVKM. V was shortened by 8 bases and J by 4 bases, with 17 bases between the two germline ends. CDR3 length: 14 residues. DNA of the CDR3: TGTGCCAGCGGAACACAGGGCGAGGGCTATGGCTACACCTTC. It codes for CASGTQGEGYGYTF.

In DNA, the CDR3 is TGCAGTGCTACCCGGTCCGATACGCAGTATTTT. This gives the protein CSATRSDTQYF. The chain couples TRBV20-1 to TRBJ2-3; D is uncertain. Trimming left V 4 bases short and J 6 bases short, with 8 bases between. The CDR3 has 11 amino acids. Germline V gene sequence: CDR1 DFQATT, CDR2 SNEGSKA (reference sequence).

This chain links TRBV19 with TRBJ2-7; 8 nucleotides agree with TRBD1. Trimming cost V 7 bases and J 3 bases; bases outside gene matches: 8. This CDR3 region has 14 residues. Per germline, CDR1 LNHDA and CDR2 SQIVND (reference sequence). The CDR3 protein is CASTPTGGIYEQYF. As DNA, the CDR3 is TGTGCCAGTACCCCAACAGGGGGTATCTACGAGCAGTACTTC. Full variable domain (remainder filled in from reference TRBV19 and TRBJ2-7): DGGITQSPKYLFRKEGQNVTLSCEQNLNHDAMYWYRQDPGQGLRLIYYSQIVNDFQKGDIAEGYSVSREKKESFPLTVTSAQKNPTAFYLCASTPTGGIYEQYFGPGTRLTVT.

The rearrangement joins TRBV7-9 to TRBJ2-1; TRBD1 aligns across 10 bases. This CDR3 is 16 amino acids long. The germline V gene encodes CDR1 SEHNR and CDR2 FQNEAQ (reference sequence). J was trimmed by 6 bases and V by 5 bases; bases with no gene match: 10. The CDR3 loop is CASSPWGQGNVNEQFF. CDR3 coding DNA: TGTGCCAGCAGCCCTTGGGGACAGGGGAATGTCAATGAGCAGTTCTTC.

J is TRBJ1-6 and V is TRBV6-5; tentative D call: TRBD1 (5 bases). This CDR3 has 13 residues. The ends were cut back, 11 bases at V and 9 bases at J, with 17 bases in the middle. Looked up from germline, CDR1 is MNHEY and CDR2 is SVGAGI. CDR3 DNA sequence: TGTGCCTGTGCCCGGACATTTGGTTCACCCCTCCACTTT. Its protein product is CACARTFGSPLHF.